The clone carrying this T cell receptor (beta chain) was counted once. Repertoires were generated with immunoSEQ multiplex PCR, while TCRdb's copy carries only in-frame clones and drops some. The table lists about 140,000 clones, 85% to 90% of them singletons. The data were obtained in a study of blood T cell repertoires in COVID-19. The source is a human donor in a cohort sampled during active COVID-19. The specimen was peripheral blood.

In nucleotides, the CDR3 is TGTGCCAGCAGCCAAGATAACCTAGCGGAAACCTACAATGAGCAGTTCTTC. As protein: CASSQDNLAETYNEQFF. The gene calls are TRBV3-1 (or the pseudogene TRBV3-2) and TRBJ2-1; TRBD2 agrees at 7 bases. Germline lookup yields CDR1 LGHDT and CDR2 YNNKEL (reference sequence). V lost 0 bases and J lost 2; bases outside the gene matches: 7. This CDR3 has 17 amino acids.